The 7 T cell receptor beta chains given below trace back to one sample, sequenced in a study of blood T cell repertoires in COVID-19. Here immunoSEQ multiplex PCR was the method, and the copy in TCRdb shows in-frame clones only, minus some. The profile covers 300,000 to 350,000 clones, with around 82% appearing a single time and under 3% taken by the ten largest. Sequenced: peripheral blood. The receptors here all came from a man aged 30 to 45 with active or convalescent COVID-19.

The chain couples TRBV5-8 to TRBJ2-3, with a tentative D call TRBD1 (6 bases). CDR3 length: 14 amino acids. Trimming left V 4 bases short and J 2 bases short, with 11 bases between. Looked up from germline, CDR1 is SGHTS and CDR2 is YDEGEE. The CDR3 DNA reads TGTGCCAGCAGCCACGGACAGAACACAGATACGCAGTATTTT. Residues: CASSHGQNTDTQYF.

The rearrangement links TRBV19 to TRBJ2-7; 7 nucleotides line up with TRBD1. The V segment lost 4 bases and the J segment 5 bases; nucleotides outside the gene matches: 8. Germline V gene sequence: CDR1 LNHDA, CDR2 SQIVND (reference sequence). There are 14 residues in the CDR3. The CDR3 DNA sequence: TGTGCCAGTAGTACAAGACAGGGAGTAAACGAGCAGTACTTC. This codes for CASSTRQGVNEQYF.

This clone was recorded only once. The rearrangement joins TRBV3-1 (or the pseudogene TRBV3-2) to TRBJ2-7, with a possible D match to TRBD2 (5 bases). Germline loops: CDR1 LGHDT, CDR2 YNNKEL (reference sequence). The V gene lost 4 bases and the J gene lost 6 bases, with 22 bases spanning the gap. CDR3 size: 16 residues. The CDR3 loop reads CASSLFIARGHGEQYF. The CDR3 DNA reads TGTGCCAGCAGCCTATTTATAGCCCGGGGTCATGGCGAGCAGTACTTC.

The rearrangement uses TRBV5-5 and TRBJ2-7; 9 bases fit TRBD2. Trimming cost V 3 bases and J 0 bases; bases outside gene matches: 7. In germline, CDR1 is SGHKS, CDR2 YYEKEE (reference sequence). This CDR3 spans 16 amino acids. For the CDR3, the DNA is TGTGCCAGCAGCTCGGAACTAGCGGGTAGCTCCTACGAGCAGTACTTC. Translated: CASSSELAGSSYEQYF.

The chain is built from TRBV4-3 and TRBJ2-1; D gene unclear. With 0 bases removed from V and 8 bases from J, the gap between germline ends came to 23 bases. There are 18 residues in the CDR3. Germline V gene data show CDR1 as LGHNA and CDR2 as YSLEER. The CDR3 DNA reads TGCGCCAGCAGCCAAGATTACCCTGGTTACCCTTTAAGCGATGAGCAGTTCTTC. It translates to CASSQDYPGYPLSDEQFF.

This clone showed up just a few times. The V gene is TRBV9, the J gene TRBJ2-1, with D tentatively TRBD1 (5 bases). CDR1 and CDR2 from the germline V gene are SGDLS and YYNGEE. CDR3 length equals 16 residues. Trimming took 0 bases from V and 3 from J, leaving 13 bases between them. As DNA, the CDR3 is TGTGCCAGCAGCGTAGCTGGCGCGACAGACTACAATGAGCAGTTCTTC. Translated: CASSVAGATDYNEQFF.

The CDR3 sequence is CASSLEGGAANTEAFF. The CDR3 nucleotides read TGCGCCAGCAGCTTGGAAGGGGGTGCGGCGAACACTGAAGCTTTCTTT. This chain joins TRBV5-1 and TRBJ1-1, with TRBD1 as a possible D gene (6 bases). Germline lookup yields CDR1 SGHRS and CDR2 YFSETQ. Trimming removed 0 bases from V and 1 base from J, with 13 bases in between. CDR3 length: 16 amino acids.